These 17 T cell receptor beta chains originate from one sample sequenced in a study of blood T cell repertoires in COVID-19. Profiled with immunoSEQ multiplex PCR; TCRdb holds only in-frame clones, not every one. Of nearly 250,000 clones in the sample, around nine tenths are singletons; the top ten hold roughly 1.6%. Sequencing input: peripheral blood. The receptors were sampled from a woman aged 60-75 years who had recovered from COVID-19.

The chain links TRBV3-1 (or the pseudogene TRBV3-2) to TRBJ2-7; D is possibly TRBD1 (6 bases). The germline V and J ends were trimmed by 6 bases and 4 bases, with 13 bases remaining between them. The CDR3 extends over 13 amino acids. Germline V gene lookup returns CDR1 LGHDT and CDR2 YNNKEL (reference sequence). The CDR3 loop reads CASRLGTLYEQYF. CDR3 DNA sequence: TGTGCCAGCAGACTCGGGACATTATACGAGCAGTACTTC.

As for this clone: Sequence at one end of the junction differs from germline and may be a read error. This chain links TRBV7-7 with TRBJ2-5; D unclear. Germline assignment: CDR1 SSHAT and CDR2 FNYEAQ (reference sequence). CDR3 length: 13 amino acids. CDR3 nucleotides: TGTGCTAGCAGCCGGGTAACGGAAGAGACCCAGTACTTC. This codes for CASSRVTEETQYF.

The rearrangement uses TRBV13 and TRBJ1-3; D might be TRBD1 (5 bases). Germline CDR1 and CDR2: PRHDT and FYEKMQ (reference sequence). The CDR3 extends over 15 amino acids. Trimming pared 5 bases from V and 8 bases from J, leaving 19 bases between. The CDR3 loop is CASSPPGQHRDTIYF. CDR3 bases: TGTGCCAGCAGCCCGCCAGGACAACATAGGGACACCATATATTTT.

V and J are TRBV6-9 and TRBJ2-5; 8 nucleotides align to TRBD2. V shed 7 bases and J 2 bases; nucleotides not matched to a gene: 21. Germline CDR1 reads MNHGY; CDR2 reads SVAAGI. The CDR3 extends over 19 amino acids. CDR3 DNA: TGTGCCAGCAACAAAAAGCGGGGGCGAATAGCGAGAGAGCAAGAGACCCAGTACTTC. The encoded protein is CASNKKRGRIAREQETQYF.

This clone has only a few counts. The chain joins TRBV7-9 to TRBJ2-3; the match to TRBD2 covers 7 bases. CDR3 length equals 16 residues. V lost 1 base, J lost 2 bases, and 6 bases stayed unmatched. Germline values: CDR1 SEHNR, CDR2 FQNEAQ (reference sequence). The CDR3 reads CASSLGLADSTDTQYF. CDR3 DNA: TGTGCCAGCAGCTTAGGTCTAGCGGATTCCACAGATACGCAGTATTTT.

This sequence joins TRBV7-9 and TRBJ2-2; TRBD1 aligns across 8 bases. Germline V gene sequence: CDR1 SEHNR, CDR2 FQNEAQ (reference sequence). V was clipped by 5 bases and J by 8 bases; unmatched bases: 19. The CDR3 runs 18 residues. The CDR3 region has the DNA TGTGCCAGCAGCGCTGAGGGTGCACGACAGGGGATTTTGGGGGAGCTGTTTTTT. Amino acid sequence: CASSAEGARQGILGELFF.

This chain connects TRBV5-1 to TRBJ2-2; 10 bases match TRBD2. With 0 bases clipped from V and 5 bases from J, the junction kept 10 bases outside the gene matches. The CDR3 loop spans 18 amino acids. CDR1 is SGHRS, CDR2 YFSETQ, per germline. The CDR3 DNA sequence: TGCGCCAGCAGCTTGGCCCTCGGAGGAGCGGGGGGGACCGGGGAGCTGTTTTTT. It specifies CASSLALGGAGGTGELFF.

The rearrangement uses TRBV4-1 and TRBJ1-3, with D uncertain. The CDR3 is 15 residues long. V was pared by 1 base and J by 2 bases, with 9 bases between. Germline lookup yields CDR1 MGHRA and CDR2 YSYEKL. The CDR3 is CASSQVGGTGNTIYF. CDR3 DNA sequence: TGCGCCAGCAGCCAAGTCGGCGGGACTGGAAACACCATATATTTT.

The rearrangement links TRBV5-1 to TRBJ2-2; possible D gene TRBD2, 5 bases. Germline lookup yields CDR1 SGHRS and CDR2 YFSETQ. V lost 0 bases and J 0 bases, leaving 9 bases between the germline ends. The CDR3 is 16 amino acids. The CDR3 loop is CASSLVWGANTGELFF. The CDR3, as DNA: TGCGCCAGCAGCTTGGTTTGGGGAGCGAACACCGGGGAGCTGTTTTTT.

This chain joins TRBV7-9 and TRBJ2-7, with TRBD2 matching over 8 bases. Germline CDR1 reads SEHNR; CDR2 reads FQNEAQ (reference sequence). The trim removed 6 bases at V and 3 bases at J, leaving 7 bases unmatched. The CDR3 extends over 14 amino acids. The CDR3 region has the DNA TGTGCCAGCAGTCGGGGGGGCTCGGACTACGAGCAGTACTTC. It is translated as CASSRGGSDYEQYF. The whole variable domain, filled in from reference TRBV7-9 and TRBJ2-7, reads DTGVSQNPRHKITKRGQNVTFRCDPISEHNRLYWYRQTLGQGPEFLTYFQNEAQLEKSRLLSDRFSAERPKGSFSTLEIQRTEQGDSAMYLCASSRGGSDYEQYFGPGTRLTVT.

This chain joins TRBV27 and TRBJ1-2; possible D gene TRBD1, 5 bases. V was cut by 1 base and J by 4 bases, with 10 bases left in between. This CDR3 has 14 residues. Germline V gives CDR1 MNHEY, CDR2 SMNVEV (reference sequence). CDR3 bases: TGTGCCAGCAGTTTATACCAACAGGCCTATGGCTACACCTTC. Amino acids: CASSLYQQAYGYTF.

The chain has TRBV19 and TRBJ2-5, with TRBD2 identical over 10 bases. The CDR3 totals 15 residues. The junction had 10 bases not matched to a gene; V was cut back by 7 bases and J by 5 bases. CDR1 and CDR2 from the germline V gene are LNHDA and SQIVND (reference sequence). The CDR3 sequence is CASKNSGGPWETQYF. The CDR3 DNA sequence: TGTGCCAGTAAGAATAGCGGGGGGCCGTGGGAGACCCAGTACTTC. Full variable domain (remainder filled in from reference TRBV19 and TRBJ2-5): DGGITQSPKYLFRKEGQNVTLSCEQNLNHDAMYWYRQDPGQGLRLIYYSQIVNDFQKGDIAEGYSVSREKKESFPLTVTSAQKNPTAFYLCASKNSGGPWETQYFGPGTRLLVL.

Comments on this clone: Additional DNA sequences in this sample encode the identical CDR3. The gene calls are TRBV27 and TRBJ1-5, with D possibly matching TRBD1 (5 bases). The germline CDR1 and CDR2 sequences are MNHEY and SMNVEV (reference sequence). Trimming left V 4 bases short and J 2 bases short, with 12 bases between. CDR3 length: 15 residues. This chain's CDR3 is CASSYTTGGNQPQHF. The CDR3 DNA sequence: TGTGCCAGCAGTTACACAACAGGAGGCAATCAGCCCCAGCATTTT.

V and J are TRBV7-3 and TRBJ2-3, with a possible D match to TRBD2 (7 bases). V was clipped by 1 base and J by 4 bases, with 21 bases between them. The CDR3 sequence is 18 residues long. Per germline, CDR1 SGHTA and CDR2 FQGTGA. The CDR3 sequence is CASSLNGGPSVVPDTQYF. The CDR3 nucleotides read TGTGCCAGCAGCTTAAACGGGGGGCCCAGTGTAGTACCAGATACGCAGTATTTT.

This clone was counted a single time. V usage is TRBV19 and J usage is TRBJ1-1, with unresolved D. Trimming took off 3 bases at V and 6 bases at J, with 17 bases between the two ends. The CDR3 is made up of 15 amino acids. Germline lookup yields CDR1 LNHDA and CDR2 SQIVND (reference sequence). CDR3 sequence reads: CASSIFFGGRSEAFF. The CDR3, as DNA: TGTGCCAGTAGTATCTTCTTCGGAGGCCGTTCTGAAGCTTTCTTT.

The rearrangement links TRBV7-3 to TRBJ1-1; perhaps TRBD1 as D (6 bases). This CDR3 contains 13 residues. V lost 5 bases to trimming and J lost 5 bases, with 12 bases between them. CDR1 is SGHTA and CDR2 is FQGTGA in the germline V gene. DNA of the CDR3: TGTGCCAGCAGCCAGCGGGGGCGAACTGAAGCTTTCTTT. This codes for CASSQRGRTEAFF.

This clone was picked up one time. DNA of the CDR3: TGTGCCAGCAGCCAAGAACCCGGAACAGGGAACCAGCCCCAGCATTTT. As protein: CASSQEPGTGNQPQHF. This chain connects TRBV3-1 (or the pseudogene TRBV3-2) to TRBJ1-5; tentative D call: TRBD1 (6 bases). V lost 0 bases, J lost 7 bases, and 16 bases lay in between. Looked up from germline, CDR1 is LGHDT and CDR2 is YNNKEL (reference sequence). CDR3 length equals 16 residues.